A single sample gave rise to the 28 T cell receptor beta chains below, sequenced in a study of tumor-infiltrating lymphocytes in localized non-small cell lung cancer. TCRdb's table, derived via immunoSEQ multiplex PCR, lists solely in-frame clones and lacks some. The repertoire includes approximately 9,700 clones, roughly 78% of them detected once, and roughly 14% sits in the top ten. Sequencing was carried out using lung tumor tissue. The source of these receptors is a human donor with non-small cell lung cancer.

The rearrangement uses TRBV6-1 and TRBJ1-2; weak D call: TRBD1 (6 bases). The CDR3 consists of 14 residues. V was trimmed by 1 base and J by 3 bases, leaving 9 bases between them. The germline CDR1 and CDR2 sequences are MNHNS and SASEGT. In DNA form, the CDR3 reads TGTGCCAGCAGTGAAGGGGACACCTACTATGGCTACACCTTC. It yields the protein CASSEGDTYYGYTF.

The CDR3 coding sequence is TGCGCCAGCAGCTGGGACGGGACAGGGATCGAGCAGTACTTC. Its protein is CASSWDGTGIEQYF. The V and J genes are TRBV5-1 and TRBJ2-7; 9 bases fit TRBD1. The V gene's germline CDR1 is SGHRS and CDR2 YFSETQ. The CDR3 runs to 14 residues. J was trimmed by 6 bases and V by 3 bases; bases with no gene match: 7.

This chain uses TRBV27 with TRBJ2-2, with D hard to call. V was shortened by 7 bases and J by 2 bases, with 2 bases between the two germline ends. The CDR3 is made up of 11 amino acids. From germline, CDR1 is MNHEY and CDR2 SMNVEV (reference sequence). CDR3 sequence reads: CASKNTGELFF. The DNA for the CDR3 is TGTGCCAGCAAAAACACCGGGGAGCTGTTTTTT.

The chain combines TRBV5-1 with TRBJ2-3, with unresolved D. V was shortened by 0 bases and J by 0 bases, with 5 bases between the two germline ends. Germline V gene lookup returns CDR1 SGHRS and CDR2 YFSETQ. The CDR3 is 14 residues long. As DNA, the CDR3 is TGCGCCAGCAGCTTGGCCGGAAGCACAGATACGCAGTATTTT. It encodes CASSLAGSTDTQYF.

V gene TRBV28 combines with J gene TRBJ1-2; D is ambiguous. The CDR3 sequence is 14 residues long. CDR1 and CDR2 (germline): MDHEN, SYDVKM. V lost 6 bases and J lost 7, with 18 bases in between. The CDR3 sequence is CASSTPAGSGGYTF. The CDR3 nucleotides read TGTGCCAGCAGCACCCCAGCGGGGTCGGGTGGCTACACCTTC.

By sample share, this clone is medium-sized (0.01 to 0.1%). V usage is TRBV28 and J usage is TRBJ2-3; no reliable D call. Trimming pared 6 bases from V and 3 bases from J, leaving 13 bases between. This CDR3 has 14 residues. Germline CDR1 MDHEN, CDR2 SYDVKM. The CDR3 DNA follows: TGTGCCAGCAGACCGATCTGGGGAACAGATACGCAGTATTTT. Translation gives CASRPIWGTDTQYF.

This clone was seen more than once but under ten times. The chain employs TRBV11-2 and TRBJ1-2, with D possibly being TRBD1 (5 bases). The V and J ends lost 5 bases and 3 bases respectively, with 22 bases between them. Germline CDR1 reads SGHAT; CDR2 reads FQNNGV. CDR3 length equals 17 residues. The CDR3 DNA reads as TGTGCCAGCAGCCCAACGAGGGGAGAAGGGATGGACTATGGCTACACCTTC. It encodes CASSPTRGEGMDYGYTF. The variable domain in full, completed from reference TRBV11-2 and TRBJ1-2, reads EAGVAQSPRYKIIEKRQSVAFWCNPISGHATLYWYQQILGQGPKLLIQFQNNGVVDDSQLPKDRFSAERLKGVDSTLKIQPAKLEDSAVYLCASSPTRGEGMDYGYTFGSGTRLTVV.

The CDR3 region has the DNA TGTGCCAGCAGCAGTTACCAAGAGACCCAGTACTTC. It is translated as CASSSYQETQYF. The chain recombines TRBV7-8 with TRBJ2-5; unclear D gene. Between the trimmed V and J ends, which lost 5 bases and 0 bases, there was a span of 4 bases. In germline, CDR1 is SGHVS, CDR2 FQNEAQ. The CDR3 extends over 12 amino acids.

This sequence joins TRBV23-1 and TRBJ2-7; TRBD1 matches at 9 bases. TRBV23-1 has ORF status, its function being uncertain. There are 14 residues in the CDR3. Germline trimming cut 11 bases from V and 2 bases from J; bases unmatched to any gene: 10. The CDR3 DNA reads TGCGCCTCTGGCGGGGACAGGGTAACCTACGAGCAGTACTTC. Its translation: CASGGDRVTYEQYF.

The CDR3 nucleotides are TGTGCCAGCAGTGTCAGACAGGGGGCTAATTCACCCCTCCACTTT. It is translated as CASSVRQGANSPLHF. The chain uses TRBV27 and TRBJ1-6; 10 nucleotides agree with TRBD1. This CDR3 comprises 15 residues. CDR1 is MNHEY and CDR2 is SMNVEV in the germline V gene (reference sequence). Trimming cost V 5 bases and J 6 bases; bases outside gene matches: 4.

This clone showed up just a few times. This chain links TRBV10-3 with TRBJ1-5; 8 bases agree with TRBD1. Trimming took 6 bases from V and 4 from J; bases not matched to a gene: 5. The length of the CDR3 is 14 residues. Germline CDR1 reads ENHRY; CDR2 reads SYGVKD. For the CDR3, the DNA is TGTGCCATCAGCACAGGGGGAGGTAATCAGCCCCAGCATTTT. Translating it yields CAISTGGGNQPQHF.

This chain connects TRBV6-5 to TRBJ2-5; D ambiguous. Trimming took off 4 bases at V and 2 bases at J, with 14 bases between the two ends. Germline V gene sequence: CDR1 MNHEY, CDR2 SVGAGI. The CDR3 contains 15 residues. The CDR3 sequence is CASSSPRAHQETQYF. The DNA of the CDR3 is TGTGCCAGCAGTTCGCCCCGGGCTCATCAAGAGACCCAGTACTTC.

The rearrangement uses TRBV28 and TRBJ1-5; possibly TRBD1 for D (6 bases). Trimming pared 6 bases from V and 5 bases from J, leaving 17 bases between. The CDR3 loop spans 15 amino acids. Germline loops: CDR1 MDHEN, CDR2 SYDVKM. CDR3 nucleotides: TGTGCCAGCAGATTGGAACAGGGAGATTATCAGCCCCAGCATTTT. Its translation is CASRLEQGDYQPQHF.

The rearrangement uses TRBV5-3 and TRBJ2-7; the match to TRBD1 covers 8 bases. TRBV5-3 is an ORF, and what it does is uncertain. V lost 7 bases to trimming and J lost 6 bases; unmatched junction nucleotides: 9. The CDR3 has 13 residues. The CDR3 is CARDRDRSCEQYF. CDR3 DNA sequence: TGTGCCAGAGACCGGGACAGGAGTTGCGAGCAGTACTTC.

This chain uses TRBV18 with TRBJ1-1; 7 bases match TRBD1. The CDR3 extends over 15 amino acids. J gave up 1 base and V 3 bases, and 5 bases lay outside the gene matches. Germline V lookup: CDR1 KGHSH, CDR2 LQKENI. The CDR3 sequence: CASSPMGTANTEAFF. DNA of the CDR3: TGTGCCAGCTCACCGATGGGGACAGCGAACACTGAAGCTTTCTTT.

In its sample, this clone was seen once. The chain recombines TRBV2 with TRBJ1-1; D perhaps matches TRBD1 (6 bases). Germline loops: CDR1 SNHLY, CDR2 FYNNEI. Trimming removed 7 bases at V and 2 bases at J, with 8 bases between. The CDR3 contains 12 residues. DNA for the CDR3: TGTGCCAGCAAGGGACATAACACTGAAGCTTTCTTT. Its translation is CASKGHNTEAFF. Supplemented by reference TRBV2 and TRBJ1-1, the full variable domain reads EPEVTQTPSHQVTQMGQEVILRCVPISNHLYFYWYRQILGQKVEFLVSFYNNEISEKSEIFDDQFSVERPDGSNFTLKIRSTKLEDSAMYFCASKGHNTEAFFGQGTRLTVV.

This chain uses TRBV7-6 with TRBJ1-1; 8 bases are a match to TRBD1. The CDR3 totals 13 residues. V lost 5 bases and J lost 9; bases outside the gene matches: 8. Germline V gene data show CDR1 as SGHVS and CDR2 as FNYEAQ. CDR3 region: CASSRETGAKAFF. The CDR3 nucleotides read TGTGCCAGCAGCCGAGAGACAGGGGCAAAAGCTTTCTTT. The full variable domain, completed using reference TRBV7-6 and TRBJ1-1, is GAGVSQSPRYKVTKRGQDVALRCDPISGHVSLYWYRQALGQGPEFLTYFNYEAQQDKSGLPNDRFSAERPEGSISTLTIQRTEQRDSAMYRCASSRETGAKAFFGQGTRLTVV.

The chain recombines TRBV21-1 with TRBJ1-1; the D call in the table, TRBD1, was not verified against the DNA. TRBV21-1 is a pseudogene segment. The CDR3 runs to 16 residues. The CDR3 spells CASMGKPTGVNTEAFF. The CDR3 DNA reads TGTGCCAGCATGGGAAAACCGACAGGGGTGAACACTGAAGCTTTCTTT.

This clone was detected only once. The chain has TRBV28 and TRBJ2-1; D not resolved. The CDR3 runs 12 residues. Trimming cost V 2 bases and J 3 bases, with 2 bases left between them. CDR1 is MDHEN, CDR2 SYDVKM, per germline. CDR3 bases: TGTGCCAGCAGTTTACTCTACAATGAGCAGTTCTTC. This encodes CASSLLYNEQFF.

The DNA for the CDR3 is TGTGCCAGCAGTAATGGACTAGCGGGAGCAGATACGCAGTATTTT. Translated: CASSNGLAGADTQYF. The chain joins TRBV6-6 to TRBJ2-3; 13 nucleotides agree with TRBD2. This CDR3 spans 15 amino acids. V trimming: 5 bases; J trimming: 4 bases; junction bases outside the gene matches: 3. The V gene's germline CDR1 is MNHNY and CDR2 SVGAGI (reference sequence).

This chain uses TRBV19 with TRBJ2-1, with 7 nucleotides matching TRBD1. In germline, CDR1 is LNHDA, CDR2 SQIVND (reference sequence). The CDR3 loop spans 15 amino acids. Trimming took 6 bases from V and 3 from J; bases not matched to a gene: 8. The CDR3 bases are TGTGCCAGTAGCCTGGGACAGTTGGGCTACAATGAGCAGTTCTTC. This translates into CASSLGQLGYNEQFF.

The chain couples TRBV18 to TRBJ2-1; no clear D gene. Germline CDR1 is KGHSH and CDR2 is LQKENI. CDR3 length: 16 amino acids. V lost 0 bases and J lost 0, with 9 bases in between. The CDR3 is CASSPPGRDSYNEQFF. CDR3 bases: TGTGCCAGCTCACCACCAGGGCGAGACTCCTACAATGAGCAGTTCTTC.

The table lists this clone with a count of one. The rearrangement uses TRBV5-4 and TRBJ2-7; D remains unclear. Germline CDR1 reads SGHNT; CDR2 reads YYREEE (reference sequence). With 3 bases removed from V and 0 bases from J, the gap between germline ends came to 10 bases. The CDR3 is 14 amino acids. The CDR3: CASSWTVSSYEQYF. The CDR3 coding sequence is TGTGCCAGCAGCTGGACGGTGAGCTCCTACGAGCAGTACTTC.

The chain uses TRBV20-1 and TRBJ1-4, with D uncertain. Trimming removed 4 bases from V and 7 bases from J, with 7 bases in between. The CDR3 runs 11 residues. Looked up from germline, CDR1 is DFQATT and CDR2 is SNEGSKA (reference sequence). Written as DNA, the CDR3 is TGCAGTGCTAACTCTTTTGAAAAACTGTTTTTT. This gives the protein CSANSFEKLFF.

This chain uses TRBV9 with TRBJ2-6; D is ambiguous. V shed 4 bases and J shed 2 bases, with 13 bases lying between them. Germline V gives CDR1 SGDLS, CDR2 YYNGEE. CDR3 length equals 16 residues. The CDR3 nucleotides are TGTGCCAGCAGCCGACCTATTGACACTGGGGCCAACGTCCTGACTTTC. Encoded protein: CASSRPIDTGANVLTF.

This clone has more than one count but fewer than ten. The chain links TRBV18 to TRBJ2-1; TRBD1 or TRBD2 may be the D gene (5 bases each). From germline, CDR1 is KGHSH and CDR2 LQKENI. Trimming took 5 bases from V and 6 from J, leaving 17 bases between them. The CDR3 sequence is 15 residues long. CDR3 nucleotide sequence: TGTGCCAGCTCAGCTGGGACCGGTGGGGGCAATGAGCAGTTCTTC. It yields the protein CASSAGTGGGNEQFF.

This clone is classed as medium-sized (0.01 to 0.1%). This chain uses TRBV9 with TRBJ1-1, with TRBD1 matching over 7 bases. This CDR3 contains 15 residues. V was pared by 0 bases and J by 4 bases, with 6 bases of the junction left unmatched. CDR1 is SGDLS, CDR2 YYNGEE, per germline. Written as DNA, the CDR3 is TGTGCCAGCAGCGTAGATCAGGGGGTGGGCACTGAAGCTTTCTTT. It yields the protein CASSVDQGVGTEAFF.

The chain uses TRBV5-1 and TRBJ1-4, with 9 bases that match TRBD1. The CDR3 covers 14 residues. V lost 3 bases to trimming and J lost 6 bases; unmatched junction nucleotides: 3. Germline loops: CDR1 SGHRS, CDR2 YFSETQ. The CDR3 spells CASSSGQGYEKLFF. CDR3 in DNA: TGCGCCAGCAGCTCGGGACAGGGATATGAAAAACTGTTTTTT.